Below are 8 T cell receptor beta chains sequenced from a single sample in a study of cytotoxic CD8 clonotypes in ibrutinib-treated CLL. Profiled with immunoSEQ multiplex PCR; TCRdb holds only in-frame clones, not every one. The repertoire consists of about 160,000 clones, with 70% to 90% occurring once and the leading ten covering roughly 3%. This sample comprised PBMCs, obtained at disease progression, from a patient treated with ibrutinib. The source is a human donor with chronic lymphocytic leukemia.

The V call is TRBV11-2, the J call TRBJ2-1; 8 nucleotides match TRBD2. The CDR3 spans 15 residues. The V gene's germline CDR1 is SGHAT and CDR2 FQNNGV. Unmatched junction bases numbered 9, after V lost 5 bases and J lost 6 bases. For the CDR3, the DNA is TGTGCCAGCAGCCCAGGGGCGGGAGGATTCAATGAGCAGTTCTTC. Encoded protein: CASSPGAGGFNEQFF.

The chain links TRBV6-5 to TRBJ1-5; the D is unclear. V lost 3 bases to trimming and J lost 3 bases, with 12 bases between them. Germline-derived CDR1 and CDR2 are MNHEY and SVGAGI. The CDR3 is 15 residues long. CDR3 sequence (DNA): TGTGCCAGCAGTTATGACACCACCACCAATCAGCCCCAGCATTTT. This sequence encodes CASSYDTTTNQPQHF.

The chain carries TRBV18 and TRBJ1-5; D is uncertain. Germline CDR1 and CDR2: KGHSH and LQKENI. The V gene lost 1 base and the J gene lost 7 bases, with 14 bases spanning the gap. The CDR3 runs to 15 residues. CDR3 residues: CASSPHAEVGQPQHF. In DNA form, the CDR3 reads TGTGCCAGCTCACCACACGCGGAGGTTGGGCAGCCCCAGCATTTT.

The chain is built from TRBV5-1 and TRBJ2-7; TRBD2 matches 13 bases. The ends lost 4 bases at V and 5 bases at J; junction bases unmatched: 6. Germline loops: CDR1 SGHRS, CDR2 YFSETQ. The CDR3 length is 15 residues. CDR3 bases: TGCGCCAGCAGCCTAGGACTAGCGGGAGCCCACGAGCAGTACTTC. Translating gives CASSLGLAGAHEQYF.

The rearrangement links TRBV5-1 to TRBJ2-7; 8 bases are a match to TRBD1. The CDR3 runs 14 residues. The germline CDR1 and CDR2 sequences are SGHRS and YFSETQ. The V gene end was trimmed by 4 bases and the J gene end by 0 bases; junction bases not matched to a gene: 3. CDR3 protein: CASSITGGSYEQYF. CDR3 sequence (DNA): TGCGCCAGCAGCATTACAGGGGGCTCCTACGAGCAGTACTTC.

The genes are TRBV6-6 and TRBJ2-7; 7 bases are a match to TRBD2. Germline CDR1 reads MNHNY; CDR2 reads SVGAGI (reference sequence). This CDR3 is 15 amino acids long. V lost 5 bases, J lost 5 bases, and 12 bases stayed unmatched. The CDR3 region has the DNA TGTGCCAGCAGTCCCCCTCCAAGCGGGACTCACGAGCAGTACTTC. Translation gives CASSPPPSGTHEQYF.

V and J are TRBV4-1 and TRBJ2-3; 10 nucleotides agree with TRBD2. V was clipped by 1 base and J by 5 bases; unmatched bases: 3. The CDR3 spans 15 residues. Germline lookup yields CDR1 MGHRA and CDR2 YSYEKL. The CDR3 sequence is CASSQASGRGDTQYF. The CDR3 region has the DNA TGCGCCAGCAGCCAAGCTAGCGGGAGAGGAGATACGCAGTATTTT.

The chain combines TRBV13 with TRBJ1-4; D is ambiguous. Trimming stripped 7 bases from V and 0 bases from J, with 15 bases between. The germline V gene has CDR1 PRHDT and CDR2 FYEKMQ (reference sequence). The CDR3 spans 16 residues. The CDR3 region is CASTYSEPATNEKLFF. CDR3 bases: TGTGCCAGCACCTATTCAGAACCAGCAACTAATGAAAAACTGTTTTTT.